This T cell receptor beta chain was observed in a study of CD8 T cells in ankylosing spondylitis. Points from the study as a whole: Matched synovial fluid from ankylosing spondylitis patients was reported to be enriched for disease-linked clones. Within ankylosing spondylitis blood, a TCR beta motif made up of seven to nine highly homologous variants appeared to be characteristic. Some of the motif variants had earlier been found in reactive arthritis patients' fluid and blood.

V lost 2 bases, J lost 1 base, and 9 bases lay in between. The germline V gene has CDR1 SGHKS and CDR2 YYEKEE (reference sequence). The CDR3 contains 14 residues. Construction of TCR beta libraries was performed using quantitative 5'-RACE with molecular barcodes. One entry per CDR3 protein results from TCRdb running MiXCR on the 5' RACE reads. The sample contains 350,000 or so distinct CDR3 sequences, 11% of which appear only once. This clonotype occurred many times. The antigen is undetermined. The rearrangement links TRBV5-5 to TRBJ1-1; possible D gene TRBD1, 6 bases. What was sequenced was blood, either unsorted or a sorted T cell fraction (not recorded which). The TCR originated in a female donor with ankylosing spondylitis or in good health (not recorded which). CDR3 DNA: TGTGCCAGCAGCTTCCAGGGGCCGAACACTGAAGCTTTCTTT. Translated: CASSFQGPNTEAFF.